Below, one TCR beta chain is given with its context. Its antigen is as yet unknown. Only in-frame clones appear in the TCRdb table, and some are missing; sequencing was by immunoSEQ multiplex PCR. This table holds some 250,000 clones, about 94% found once. The data originate from a study of T cell responses to AZD1222 COVID-19 vaccine. Overall study results and limits: The study found Spike-specific TCR breadth and depth rose after two AZD1222 doses.

Recipients boosted at about 4 weeks or about 12 weeks are pooled. V was trimmed by 5 bases and J by 6 bases, leaving 11 bases between them. This CDR3 is built from 12 residues. From germline, CDR1 is LGHDT and CDR2 YNNKEL (reference sequence). V is TRBV3-1 (or the pseudogene TRBV3-2) and J is TRBJ2-7; D gene unclear. The sample was peripheral blood, taken 28 days after the second AZD1222 dose. The sequence derives from an adult who received the AZD1222 COVID-19 vaccine. This CDR3 reads CASSFPLGEQYF. The DNA of the CDR3 is TGTGCCAGCAGCTTTCCGCTCGGCGAGCAGTACTTC.